This T cell receptor (beta chain) was found in a study of T-cell memory formation after mild COVID-19. The V segment lost 0 bases and the J segment 1 base; nucleotides outside the gene matches: 13. This CDR3 has 20 residues. CDR1 is KGHSH, CDR2 LQKENI, per germline. One entry per CDR3 protein, called by TCRdb with MiXCR from the 5' RACE reads. The data hold about 180,000 distinct CDR3 sequences, with 16% observed a single time. The receptor's source is an adult woman who had mild COVID-19 (a few samples of this study predate the infection). Cell type and time point are not known. The specimen sequenced was PBMCs or a T cell subset sorted from them (not recorded which). The chain links TRBV18 to TRBJ2-3; 10 bases map to TRBD2. The CDR3: CASSPPLSGRPSDRTDTQYF. The CDR3 coding sequence is TGTGCCAGCTCACCACCGCTTAGCGGGAGGCCTTCTGATCGCACAGATACGCAGTATTTT.